One and the same sample provided the 5 T cell receptor beta chains below, sequenced in a study of cytomegalovirus exposure and HLA in healthy donors. The primer mix had 60 Vbeta and 13 Jbeta primers. The assay was immunoSEQ multiplex PCR, and TCRdb's table has in-frame clones only and misses some. The sample holds fewer than 250,000 clones; around 79% are singletons and the top ten take over 1.5%. Specimen: PBMCs. All receptors come from a woman aged 18-29 years in good health and CMV-seronegative.

Only a few counts were recorded for this clone. The rearrangement links TRBV7-7 to TRBJ2-5; 14 bases fit TRBD2. The CDR3 runs to 17 residues. Germline CDR1 is SSHAT and CDR2 is FNYEAQ (reference sequence). Losses at the gene ends were 4 bases for V and 2 bases for J; bases not matched to a gene: 6. The chain's CDR3 is CASSSERLAGGQETQYF. As DNA, the CDR3 is TGTGCCAGCAGCTCCGAGAGACTAGCGGGGGGGCAAGAGACCCAGTACTTC.

The chain couples TRBV6-4 to TRBJ2-3; possible D gene TRBD2, 6 bases. V was clipped by 6 bases and J by 0 bases, with 13 bases between them. Germline CDR1 is MRHNA and CDR2 is SNTAGT. This CDR3 contains 15 residues. For the CDR3, the DNA is TGTGCCAGCAGACGGGAGACCTCTAGCACAGATACGCAGTATTTT. Protein sequence: CASRRETSSTDTQYF.

The gene calls are TRBV12-2 and TRBJ2-5; TRBD1 was called by the table and not checked on the DNA. TRBV12-2 is labeled a pseudogene. The length of the CDR3 is 13 residues. CDR3 amino acids: CASRLAQVETQYF. For the CDR3, the DNA is TGTGCAAGTCGCTTAGCTCAGGTTGAGACCCAGTACTTC.

This clone was detected only once. The J gene is TRBJ2-1, the V gene TRBV9, with a weak D call TRBD2 (5 bases). Germline assignment: CDR1 SGDLS and CDR2 YYNGEE. The CDR3 has 17 amino acids. With 0 bases removed from V and 0 bases from J, the gap between germline ends came to 13 bases. CDR3 protein: CASSVGLTGSSYNEQFF. The CDR3 nucleotides are TGTGCCAGCAGCGTAGGGTTAACGGGGAGCTCCTACAATGAGCAGTTCTTC.

The CDR3 sequence is CASSGAYGYTF. In DNA, the CDR3 is TGTGCCAGCAGTGGAGCCTATGGCTACACCTTC. The chain joins TRBV28 to TRBJ1-2; D not certain. CDR3 size: 11 residues. Trimming took 5 bases from V and 4 from J, leaving 5 bases between them. Germline loops: CDR1 MDHEN, CDR2 SYDVKM.